The 7 T cell receptor beta chains reported below all come from one sample, sequenced in a study of cytomegalovirus exposure and HLA in healthy donors (TCRdb year 2017). To prepare the library, the immunoSEQ multiplex PCR assay was applied. A mixture of 60 forward primers for TCR Vbeta segments and 13 reverse primers for TCR Jbeta segments was used in the multiplex PCR. This immuneACCESS table, as held by TCRdb, lists in-frame sequences with V and J called but not all clones. Of the missing ones, under half trace to an unresolved V gene in checked studies; the others have no known cause. Across this sample there are about 160,000 clones, with 81% seen only once. The top ten clonotypes cover 1.5% to 2% of the sample. The specimen was PBMCs. Receptors were obtained from a woman between 18 and 29 years old in good health and CMV-seronegative.

This clone was seen more than once but under ten times. This rearrangement joins TRBV27 to TRBJ1-6; D gene unclear. V lost 5 bases, J lost 18 bases, and 5 bases lay in between. Per germline, CDR1 MNHEY and CDR2 SMNVEV (reference sequence). The CDR3 loop spans 8 amino acids. The CDR3 reads CASSPPHF. The DNA for the CDR3 is TGTGCCAGCAGTCCTCCCCACTTT.

The V call is TRBV10-3, the J call TRBJ2-3, with 8 positions matching TRBD1. Trimming took 5 bases from V and 1 from J; bases not matched to a gene: 11. In germline, CDR1 is ENHRY, CDR2 SYGVKD. The CDR3 loop spans 17 amino acids. The CDR3 sequence is CAISKRPSGQGTDTQYF. In nucleotides, the CDR3 is TGTGCCATCAGTAAGAGACCCTCGGGACAGGGCACAGATACGCAGTATTTT.

V usage is TRBV12-5 and J usage is TRBJ1-5; D possibly corresponds to TRBD1 (6 bases). CDR1 and CDR2 (germline): LGHNT, FRNRAP. The germline V and J ends were trimmed by 1 base and 5 bases, with 12 bases remaining between them. This CDR3 is 15 amino acids long. The CDR3 DNA reads TGTGCTAGTGGTTTGGAACAGGGTGGGGATCAGCCCCAGCATTTT. It yields the protein CASGLEQGGDQPQHF.

The chain combines TRBV7-9 with TRBJ2-5; D might be TRBD2 (5 bases). With 8 bases removed from V and 2 bases from J, the gap between germline ends came to 21 bases. The CDR3 consists of 16 residues. Germline V gene data show CDR1 as SEHNR and CDR2 as FQNEAQ (reference sequence). CDR3 coding DNA: TGTGCCAGCTGGGCCCCCCGGGGAGTGCATCAAGAGACCCAGTACTTC. Translating it yields CASWAPRGVHQETQYF.

This clone has only one observation. Here the CDR3 DNA reads TGTGCCAGCAGCGAAGATCGGGGTCGGGCTTCACCCCTCCACTTT. This gives the protein CASSEDRGRASPLHF. The chain joins TRBV11-2 to TRBJ1-6, with D unresolved. Germline-derived CDR1 and CDR2 are SGHAT and FQNNGV. This CDR3 has 15 residues. V lost 5 bases and J lost 9, with 17 bases in between.

The chain uses TRBV27 and TRBJ1-1, with D tentatively TRBD1 (5 bases). Germline CDR1 MNHEY, CDR2 SMNVEV (reference sequence). Trimming shortened V by 2 bases and J by 4 bases, and 11 bases separated the two germline ends. The CDR3 is 14 amino acids. In DNA form, the CDR3 reads TGTGCCAGCAGTTTAAGGCACCAGGGCACTGAAGCTTTCTTT. This codes for CASSLRHQGTEAFF.

This rearrangement joins TRBV6-6 to TRBJ1-1, with TRBD1 matching over 7 bases. Germline V CDR1 and CDR2: MNHNY, SVGAGI (reference sequence). With V trimmed by 7 bases and J by 4 bases, 6 bases remained unmatched. The CDR3 totals 13 residues. The DNA of the CDR3 is TGTGCCAGCACCGACAGGGAAGTCACTGAAGCTTTCTTT. Amino acids: CASTDREVTEAFF.